This TCR beta chain appears in the sequencing data of a study of T cell responses to AZD1222 COVID-19 vaccine. Profiling relied on immunoSEQ multiplex PCR, and the TCRdb table lists in-frame clones only, not all of them. This table has more than 150,000 clones, 90% appearing once. The germline V and J ends were trimmed by 1 base and 5 bases, with 14 bases remaining between them. CDR1 is MNHEY, CDR2 SVGEGT, per germline. The CDR3 has 15 residues. General study findings and limits: Reportedly, close to half of spike-specific TCRs are directed against unmutated variant regions. Spike-specific TCR breadth and depth were elevated following two AZD1222 doses.

Comment on this clone: Its matching antigen is unknown.

The sequence was collected from an adult in good health. The chain recombines TRBV6-2 or TRBV6-3 with TRBJ2-5, with D possibly called TRBD1 or TRBD2 (6 bases each). Source: peripheral blood, taken on day 0 of AZD1222 vaccination. CDR3 bases: TGTGCCAGCAGTTACTTGGGGGGCGTTGGCGAGACCCAGTACTTC. As protein: CASSYLGGVGETQYF.